This T cell receptor beta chain was sequenced during a study of T cell responses to AZD1222 COVID-19 vaccine. As regards this clone: Its specificity is unknown.

Libraries were prepared by immunoSEQ multiplex PCR; TCRdb keeps only in-frame clonotypes and omits some of them. The data hold 150,000 or so clones, with just over 90% observed a single time. Combined were second doses at about 4 or about 12 weeks. Study-level findings and limits: Females outnumbered males among donors, who were mostly white British; clonal diversity was possibly underestimated.

The length of the CDR3 is 13 residues. Germline CDR1 and CDR2: MGHDK and SYGVNS. The V gene lost 1 base and the J gene lost 5 bases, with 8 bases spanning the gap. The sequence was obtained from an adult who received the AZD1222 COVID-19 vaccine. The chain uses TRBV25-1 and TRBJ1-2; D not certain. The specimen was peripheral blood, collected 28 days after the second AZD1222 dose. The CDR3 nucleotides are TGTGCCAGCAGTGAATTCTCCAAGTATGGCTACACCTTC. It codes for CASSEFSKYGYTF.